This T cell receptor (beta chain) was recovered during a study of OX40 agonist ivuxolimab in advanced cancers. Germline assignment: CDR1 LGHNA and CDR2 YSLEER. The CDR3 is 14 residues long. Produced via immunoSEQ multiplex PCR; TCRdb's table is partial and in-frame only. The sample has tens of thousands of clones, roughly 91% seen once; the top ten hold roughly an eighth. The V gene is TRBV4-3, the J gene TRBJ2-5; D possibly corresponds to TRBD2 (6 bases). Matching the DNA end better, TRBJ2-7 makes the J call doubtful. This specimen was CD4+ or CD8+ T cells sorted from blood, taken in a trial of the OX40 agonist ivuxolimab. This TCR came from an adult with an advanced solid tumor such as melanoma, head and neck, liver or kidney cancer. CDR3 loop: CASSQEPGSYEQYF. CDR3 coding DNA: TGCGCCAGCAGCCAAGAACCCGGGAGCTACGAGCAGTACTTC.